A selection of T cell receptor beta chains follows, all from one sample in a study of T cell responses to AZD1222 COVID-19 vaccine. The repertoire was sequenced with immunoSEQ multiplex PCR; TCRdb's copy has only in-frame clones and lacks some. The table lists about 70,000 clones, 85% of them singletons. Specimen: peripheral blood, collected on day 0 of AZD1222 vaccination. These receptors were taken from an adult in good health. Both conserved end residues are part of each CDR3. The order of the fields is V gene, clone size, J gene, D gene, CDR3 DNA, CDR3 protein. A D gene is named only where the DNA matches it firmly. Not every row has a clone size; where given, it reads once, few, many or a size class.

TRBV6-6	-	TRBJ2-3	-	TGTGCCAGCAGTTACGACAGTAGGGGCACAGATACGCAGTATTTT	CASSYDSRGTDTQYF
TRBV11-3	-	TRBJ2-2	TRBD2	TGTGCCAGCAGCTTAGCAGCGGGGGTCACCGGGGAGCTGTTTTTT	CASSLAAGVTGELFF
TRBV9	once	TRBJ2-7	TRBD2	TGTGCCAGCAGCTCAGGAGAAGCGGGGGGCTACGAGCAGTACTTC	CASSSGEAGGYEQYF
TRBV9	-	TRBJ2-1	-	TGTGCCAGCAGCGGCTGGGGGCCCCGGGACACTGACAATGAGCAGTTCTTC	CASSGWGPRDTDNEQFF
TRBV6-5	-	TRBJ1-2	TRBD1	TGTGCCAGCAGCCGACAGGGGGCCTACTATGGCTACACCTTC	CASSRQGAYYGYTF
TRBV19	-	TRBJ2-7	TRBD2	TGTGCCAGTAGTATAAGGGCTAGCGGGAACGAGCAGTACTTC	CASSIRASGNEQYF
TRBV25-1	-	TRBJ2-7	-	TGTGCCAGCACTAGGGGCACCGACGAGCAGTACTTC	CASTRGTDEQYF
TRBV11-3	-	TRBJ2-5	-	TGTGCCAGCGGACTTCAAGAGACCCAGTACTTC	CASGLQETQYF
TRBV30	-	TRBJ1-2	-	TGTGCTACCAGGGTTCTTGGGTATGGCTACACCTTC	CATRVLGYGYTF
TRBV12-3/TRBV12-4	-	TRBJ2-1	-	TGTGCCAGCCCGGGCCCTAATTCTGATGAGCAGTTCTTC	CASPGPNSDEQFF
TRBV12-3/TRBV12-4	-	TRBJ1-2	-	TGTGCCAGCAGTTTTCGGTATGCCTATGGCTACACCTTC	CASSFRYAYGYTF
TRBV5-4	-	TRBJ1-1	-	TGTGCCAGCAGCTTAGGGGATTTTATGAACACTGAAGCTTTCTTT	CASSLGDFMNTEAFF
TRBV28	once	TRBJ2-3	-	TGTGCCAGCAGGACCGGACAGATAGATACGCAGTATTTT	CASRTGQIDTQYF
TRBV18	few	TRBJ2-7	-	TGTGCCAGCTCACCAGGGTCAGGGACCTCCTACGAGCAGTACTTC	CASSPGSGTSYEQYF
TRBV9	-	TRBJ2-1	TRBD1	TGTGCCAGCAGCGTAGGGACAGGGTGGGATGAGCAGTTCTTC	CASSVGTGWDEQFF
TRBV12-3/TRBV12-4	-	TRBJ2-2	-	TGTGCCAGCAGTCATGAGTACACCGGGGAGCTGTTTTTT	CASSHEYTGELFF
TRBV10-3	-	TRBJ1-2	-	TGTGCCATCAGTGAGCCCAGTCTGAACTATGGCTACACCTTC	CAISEPSLNYGYTF
TRBV2	few	TRBJ2-7	-	TGTGCCAGCAGAACCTTCCTTCAGGTGGAGGTTGGCGAGCAGTACTTC	CASRTFLQVEVGEQYF
TRBV9	few	TRBJ1-6	-	TGTGCCAGCAGCGTTGTGGGGACACTGGGTTCACCCCTCCACTTT	CASSVVGTLGSPLHF
TRBV6-5	few	TRBJ2-7	-	TGTGCCAGCAGTTACCCGACTCGAGACTGCTACGAGCAGTACTTC	CASSYPTRDCYEQYF